This T cell receptor beta chain appears in the sequencing data of a study of blood T cell repertoires in COVID-19. Overall study: The study drew acute and convalescent COVID-19 samples from the United States, Italy and Spain.

V trimming: 2 bases; J trimming: 7 bases; junction bases outside the gene matches: 6. CDR3 length equals 15 residues. Germline V gene data show CDR1 as KGHSH and CDR2 as LQKENI. Source study methods: Amplified reference gene primers provided the basis for estimating nucleated cell counts. The method was immunoSEQ multiplex PCR; TCRdb's version includes in-frame clones alone and lacks a portion of them. V and J calls and clone size are those listed in that table; D and trimming were worked out from the DNA. The data contain approximately 160,000 clones, around four fifths of them singletons. The table lists this clone with a count of one.

The sequenced material came from peripheral blood. The J gene is TRBJ1-4, the V gene TRBV18; 8 bases align to TRBD1. This TCR was sampled from a woman older than 75 with active or convalescent COVID-19. CDR3 in amino acids: CASSPVSGGGEKLFF. The CDR3 nucleotides read TGTGCCAGCTCACCAGTTTCAGGGGGCGGTGAAAAACTGTTTTTT.